The 29 T cell receptor beta chains below come from one sample, sequenced in a study of shared clonotypes between healthy human individuals. Naivety among CD8 cells was defined by CD45RO negativity and positive CCR7 selection, thereby excluding terminally differentiated effector memory CD45RA+ cells. Produced via immunoSEQ multiplex PCR; TCRdb's table is partial and in-frame only. The top ten hold roughly 0.23% of the sample, which has roughly 770,000 clones, around 96% seen once. Sequences were obtained from naive CD8+ T cells sorted from blood. The receptors here all came from a man between 25 and 39 years old in good health.

This clone showed up just a few times. The chain employs TRBV18 and TRBJ2-7; D is perhaps TRBD2 (6 bases). Germline V gives CDR1 KGHSH, CDR2 LQKENI. The CDR3 runs 14 residues. V lost 6 bases to trimming and J lost 5 bases, with 17 bases between them. CDR3 DNA: TGTGCCAGCTCCCAGAGACGGGAGTCCCACGAGCAGTACTTC. This codes for CASSQRRESHEQYF.

The V and J genes are TRBV28 and TRBJ1-2; 10 bases align to TRBD1. Germline V gene lookup returns CDR1 MDHEN and CDR2 SYDVKM. Unmatched junction bases numbered 17, after V lost 5 bases and J lost 8 bases. The CDR3 runs to 17 residues. The DNA for the CDR3 is TGTGCCAGCAGTCTCCATTCCGGGACAGGGGCATTCCCGGGCTACACCTTC. This translates into CASSLHSGTGAFPGYTF.

This rearrangement joins TRBV30 to TRBJ2-3, with 7 bases identical to TRBD1. With V trimmed by 4 bases and J by 1 base, 5 bases remained unmatched. The CDR3 consists of 14 residues. Germline V gives CDR1 GTSNPN, CDR2 SVGIG (reference sequence). CDR3 in DNA: TGTGCCTGGAAAGGGCAGGGGGGCACAGATACGCAGTATTTT. As protein: CAWKGQGGTDTQYF.

This chain connects TRBV7-8 to TRBJ2-2; 9 bases line up with TRBD1. Trimming cost V 4 bases and J 6 bases; bases outside gene matches: 15. Germline lookup yields CDR1 SGHVS and CDR2 FQNEAQ. This CDR3 is 18 amino acids long. CDR3 protein: CASSSRTRTGAHPGELFF. The CDR3 DNA sequence: TGTGCCAGCAGCTCACGGACCCGGACAGGGGCTCATCCCGGGGAGCTGTTTTTT.

In regard to this clone: This sample includes further DNA sequences coding for the same CDR3. The V call is TRBV5-1, the J call TRBJ2-7; 11 bases match TRBD2. With V trimmed by 0 bases and J by 3 bases, 5 bases remained unmatched. Per germline, CDR1 SGHRS and CDR2 YFSETQ. CDR3 length: 16 residues. CDR3: CASSLGLAGGYYEQYF. Written as DNA, the CDR3 is TGCGCCAGCAGCTTGGGGCTAGCGGGAGGATACTACGAGCAGTACTTC.

The rearrangement links TRBV30 to TRBJ2-3; D is ambiguous. V lost 1 base, J lost 2 bases, and 7 bases lay in between. The CDR3 is 13 residues long. Per the germline V gene, CDR1 is GTSNPN and CDR2 is SVGIG (reference sequence). The CDR3 reads CAWSGVNTDTQYF. Written as DNA, the CDR3 is TGTGCCTGGAGTGGAGTGAACACAGATACGCAGTATTTT. The full variable domain, its missing parts supplied by reference TRBV30 and TRBJ2-3, is SQTIHQWPATLVQPVGSPLSLECTVEGTSNPNLYWYRQAAGRGLQLLFYSVGIGQISSEVPQNLSASRPQDRQFILSSKKLLLSDSGFYLCAWSGVNTDTQYFGPGTRLTVL.

This chain connects TRBV15 to TRBJ2-7; possible D gene TRBD1, 6 bases. The ends were cut back, 3 bases at V and 1 base at J, with 13 bases in the middle. Germline CDR1 LNHNV, CDR2 YYDKDF (reference sequence). The CDR3 sequence is 15 residues long. The CDR3 region is CATSRGHGGSYEQYF. The CDR3 coding sequence is TGTGCCACCAGCAGGGGACATGGCGGGTCCTACGAGCAGTACTTC.

The chain uses TRBV7-9 and TRBJ2-5; D is ambiguous. This CDR3 region has 11 residues. Germline-derived CDR1 and CDR2 are SEHNR and FQNEAQ (reference sequence). The V gene lost 5 bases and the J gene lost 4 bases, with 5 bases spanning the gap. The CDR3 reads CASSTGETQYF. Written as DNA, the CDR3 is TGTGCCAGCAGCACCGGAGAGACCCAGTACTTC.

This sequence joins TRBV27 and TRBJ1-1; D is uncertain. V lost 2 bases to trimming and J lost 5 bases, with 21 bases between them. The length of the CDR3 is 17 residues. The germline V gene encodes CDR1 MNHEY and CDR2 SMNVEV (reference sequence). The CDR3 loop is CASSLVGVQGIGTEAFF. Here the CDR3 DNA reads TGTGCCAGCAGTTTAGTCGGTGTACAAGGGATAGGAACTGAAGCTTTCTTT.

The V and J genes are TRBV7-8 and TRBJ2-1; 12 bases line up with TRBD2. The germline V gene encodes CDR1 SGHVS and CDR2 FQNEAQ. V was clipped by 5 bases and J by 0 bases; unmatched bases: 8. This CDR3 spans 18 amino acids. CDR3 DNA sequence: TGTGCCAGCAGCCGCACTAGCGGGAGGCAGAGCTCCTACAATGAGCAGTTCTTC. This sequence encodes CASSRTSGRQSSYNEQFF.

This clone was found once. The V call is TRBV7-9, the J call TRBJ2-1; D is undetermined. This CDR3 contains 13 residues. CDR1 and CDR2 from the germline V gene are SEHNR and FQNEAQ (reference sequence). Trimming took off 2 bases at V and 7 bases at J, with 9 bases between the two ends. CDR3 amino acids: CASSLLSVNEQFF. The CDR3, as DNA: TGTGCCAGCAGCTTACTCTCTGTGAATGAGCAGTTCTTC.

V usage is TRBV19 and J usage is TRBJ2-7; 12 positions match TRBD1. The V gene end was trimmed by 4 bases and the J gene end by 5 bases; junction bases not matched to a gene: 3. This CDR3 contains 14 residues. CDR1 LNHDA and CDR2 SQIVND come from the germline V gene (reference sequence). CDR3 sequence: CASSTGTGGHEQYF. CDR3 coding DNA: TGTGCCAGTAGTACCGGGACAGGGGGCCACGAGCAGTACTTC.

This clone is a singleton in its sample. This rearrangement joins TRBV5-1 to TRBJ2-7; D may match TRBD1 or TRBD2 (5 bases each). In germline, CDR1 is SGHRS, CDR2 YFSETQ. Trimming stripped 3 bases from V and 6 bases from J, with 22 bases between. The CDR3 runs to 16 residues. This CDR3 is CASSSLGERMEFEQYF. CDR3 sequence (DNA): TGCGCCAGCAGCTCCCTGGGGGAGCGAATGGAGTTCGAGCAGTACTTC.

The chain recombines TRBV27 with TRBJ2-3, with 10 bases lining up with TRBD2. V was clipped by 7 bases and J by 6 bases; unmatched bases: 10. CDR1 and CDR2 (germline): MNHEY, SMNVEV (reference sequence). The CDR3 is 15 residues long. In nucleotides, the CDR3 is TGTGCCAGCAATACACTAGGGACTAGCGTCGATACGCAGTATTTT. Amino acid sequence: CASNTLGTSVDTQYF.

This clone was counted a single time. The CDR3 loop is CASSSGTSGLNTGELFF. The CDR3 coding sequence is TGCGCCAGCAGTTCCGGGACTAGCGGCCTGAACACCGGGGAGCTGTTTTTT. The J gene is TRBJ2-2, the V gene TRBV5-1; 11 bases map to TRBD2. The CDR3 extends over 17 amino acids. V trimming: 5 bases; J trimming: 1 base; junction bases outside the gene matches: 7. Germline CDR1 is SGHRS and CDR2 is YFSETQ.

The genes are TRBV15 and TRBJ2-3, with a weak D call TRBD2 (6 bases). The length of the CDR3 is 15 residues. Per the germline V gene, CDR1 is LNHNV and CDR2 is YYDKDF (reference sequence). With 5 bases removed from V and 5 bases from J, the gap between germline ends came to 17 bases. CDR3 protein: CATSDRGTQGDTQYF. CDR3 nucleotides: TGTGCCACCAGCGACCGCGGGACCCAGGGAGATACGCAGTATTTT.

The chain has TRBV27 and TRBJ2-7; tentatively, D is TRBD2 (6 bases). The V and J ends lost 5 bases and 2 bases respectively, with 16 bases between them. The CDR3 loop spans 15 amino acids. Germline CDR1 and CDR2: MNHEY and SMNVEV (reference sequence). CDR3 protein: CASSEDTSLAYEQYF. The CDR3 nucleotides are TGTGCCAGCAGTGAGGACACTAGCCTCGCCTACGAGCAGTACTTC.

This clone was seen once. The rearrangement links TRBV5-5 to TRBJ2-7; maybe TRBD1 (5 bases). Germline V gene sequence: CDR1 SGHKS, CDR2 YYEKEE (reference sequence). V was cut by 4 bases and J by 0 bases, with 8 bases left in between. The CDR3 has 13 residues. This CDR3 is CASSPRVSYEQYF. For the CDR3, the DNA is TGTGCCAGCAGCCCCAGGGTCTCCTACGAGCAGTACTTC.

The chain carries TRBV13 and TRBJ2-1, with D unclear. In germline, CDR1 is PRHDT, CDR2 FYEKMQ (reference sequence). The CDR3 is 14 residues long. V lost 1 base, J lost 1 base, and 5 bases lay in between. The CDR3 sequence is CASSLDWSYNEQFF. In nucleotides, the CDR3 is TGTGCCAGCAGCTTAGACTGGTCCTACAATGAGCAGTTCTTC.

This chain connects TRBV7-6 to TRBJ2-7, with 12 bases fitting TRBD2. V lost 4 bases to trimming and J lost 0 bases; unmatched junction nucleotides: 4. Germline lookup yields CDR1 SGHVS and CDR2 FNYEAQ. The CDR3 runs to 16 residues. The CDR3 loop is CASSYQLAGGSYEQYF. Here the CDR3 DNA reads TGTGCCAGCAGCTACCAACTAGCGGGAGGCTCCTACGAGCAGTACTTC. Looking up the rest from reference TRBV7-6 and TRBJ2-7 gives the full variable domain: GAGVSQSPRYKVTKRGQDVALRCDPISGHVSLYWYRQALGQGPEFLTYFNYEAQQDKSGLPNDRFSAERPEGSISTLTIQRTEQRDSAMYRCASSYQLAGGSYEQYFGPGTRLTVT.

There are a few counts of this clone. J is TRBJ2-1 and V is TRBV27, with unresolved D. Germline CDR1 and CDR2: MNHEY and SMNVEV (reference sequence). Trimming took 1 base from V and 1 from J, leaving 11 bases between them. This CDR3 has 16 amino acids. CDR3 DNA: TGTGCCAGCAGTTTATTCGCAGGCGCTTCCTACAATGAGCAGTTCTTC. Encoded protein: CASSLFAGASYNEQFF.

The chain carries TRBV2 and TRBJ2-5, with D maybe TRBD1 (5 bases). CDR1 and CDR2 (germline): SNHLY, FYNNEI. This CDR3 has 13 amino acids. V lost 6 bases and J 5 bases, leaving 13 bases between the germline ends. CDR3 in DNA: TGTGCCAGCAGCGCCGCAGGGCTGGAGACCCAGTACTTC. It specifies CASSAAGLETQYF.

The gene calls are TRBV28 and TRBJ2-7; D might be TRBD2 (7 bases). Per the germline V gene, CDR1 is MDHEN and CDR2 is SYDVKM. Trimming removed 3 bases from V and 6 bases from J, with 15 bases in between. This CDR3 is 14 amino acids long. CDR3 coding DNA: TGTGCCAGCAGTTTTCTAAGGGGAGGGGGCGAGCAGTACTTC. Amino acid sequence: CASSFLRGGGEQYF.

The rearrangement joins TRBV7-9 to TRBJ2-7, with 7 bases fitting TRBD2. Germline V gene data show CDR1 as SEHNR and CDR2 as FQNEAQ (reference sequence). The CDR3 consists of 12 residues. V gave up 8 bases and J gave up 4 bases; unmatched junction bases: 5. The CDR3 sequence is CASGLAEYEQYF. The CDR3 bases are TGTGCCAGCGGGCTAGCGGAATACGAGCAGTACTTC.

V and J are TRBV10-1 and TRBJ2-1, with TRBD2 matching 9 bases. V shed 1 base, J shed 5 bases, and the junction held 12 bases outside the gene matches. This CDR3 region has 18 residues. CDR1 is WNHNN and CDR2 is SYGVQD in the germline V gene (reference sequence). CDR3 sequence (DNA): TGCGCCAGCAGTGAGTGGAGGGCTAGCGGGGCTCTTCACAATGAGCAGTTCTTC. Translated: CASSEWRASGALHNEQFF.

V and J are TRBV19 and TRBJ2-1; 13 nucleotides agree with TRBD2. Trimming at V came to 6 bases and at J to 7 bases, leaving 6 bases not matched to a gene. The CDR3 length is 15 residues. Germline CDR1 reads LNHDA; CDR2 reads SQIVND (reference sequence). CDR3: CASRRGTSGANEQFF. In nucleotides, the CDR3 is TGTGCCAGTAGGCGAGGGACTAGCGGGGCGAATGAGCAGTTCTTC. Filled out from reference TRBV19 and TRBJ2-1, the complete variable domain reads DGGITQSPKYLFRKEGQNVTLSCEQNLNHDAMYWYRQDPGQGLRLIYYSQIVNDFQKGDIAEGYSVSREKKESFPLTVTSAQKNPTAFYLCASRRGTSGANEQFFGPGTRLTVL.

The V gene is TRBV23-1, the J gene TRBJ1-5, with 7 positions matching TRBD1. TRBV23-1 is marked as an open reading frame, function uncertain. CDR3 length: 19 amino acids. After removal of 6 bases from V and 0 bases from J, the junction contained 17 bases not matched to a gene. This CDR3 is CASRPILLSTGASNQPQHF. In DNA, the CDR3 is TGCGCCAGCAGACCAATATTACTATCAACAGGGGCTAGCAATCAGCCCCAGCATTTT.

The rearrangement joins TRBV27 to TRBJ1-1; possible D gene TRBD1, 5 bases. CDR1 MNHEY and CDR2 SMNVEV come from the germline V gene (reference sequence). The germline V and J ends were trimmed by 6 bases and 0 bases, with 11 bases remaining between them. CDR3 length equals 14 residues. DNA for the CDR3: TGTGCCAGCAGACTCGGACATATGAACACTGAAGCTTTCTTT. Translating it yields CASRLGHMNTEAFF.

The rearrangement links TRBV27 to TRBJ2-3; 9 positions agree with TRBD2. CDR1 is MNHEY and CDR2 is SMNVEV in the germline V gene (reference sequence). This CDR3 comprises 16 residues. Trimming removed 5 bases from V and 4 bases from J; junction bases left unmatched: 10. The CDR3, as DNA: TGTGCCAGCAGTCCCCAGGATAGCGGGAGATCAGATACGCAGTATTTT. Translating gives CASSPQDSGRSDTQYF.